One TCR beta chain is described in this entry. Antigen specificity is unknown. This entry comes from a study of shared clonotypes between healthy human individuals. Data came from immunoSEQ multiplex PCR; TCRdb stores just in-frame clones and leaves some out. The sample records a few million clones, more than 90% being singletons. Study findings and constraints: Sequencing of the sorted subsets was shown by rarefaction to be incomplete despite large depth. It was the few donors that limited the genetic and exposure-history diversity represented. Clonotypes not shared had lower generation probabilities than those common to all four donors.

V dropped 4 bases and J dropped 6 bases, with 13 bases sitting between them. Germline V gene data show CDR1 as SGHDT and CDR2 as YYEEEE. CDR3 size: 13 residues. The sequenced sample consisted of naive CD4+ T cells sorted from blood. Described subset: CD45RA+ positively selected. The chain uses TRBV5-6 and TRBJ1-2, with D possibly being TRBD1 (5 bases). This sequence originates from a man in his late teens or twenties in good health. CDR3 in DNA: TGTGCCAGCAGCCTCCGGGGGGACCATGGCTACACCTTC. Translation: CASSLRGDHGYTF.